One and the same sample provided the 21 T cell receptor beta chains below, sequenced in a study of cytomegalovirus exposure and HLA in healthy donors. PCR used 60 Vbeta primers and 13 Jbeta primers. Measured with immunoSEQ multiplex PCR; TCRdb has only the in-frame clones, and not every one. This table holds fewer than 250,000 clones, around 79% found once. Input material: PBMCs. These receptor sequences come from a woman between 18 and 29 years old in good health and CMV-seronegative.

The rearrangement links TRBV9 to TRBJ2-7; D might be TRBD2 (6 bases). Germline-derived CDR1 and CDR2 are SGDLS and YYNGEE. The V end lost 4 bases, the J end lost 7 bases, and 15 bases lay between the germline ends. This CDR3 region has 13 residues. The CDR3 loop reads CASSNTGGGEQYF. The CDR3 nucleotides are TGTGCCAGCAGCAACACCGGGGGAGGAGAGCAGTACTTC.

This chain connects TRBV5-4 to TRBJ1-1; D call uncertain. CDR1 and CDR2 (germline): SGHNT, YYREEE (reference sequence). Between the trimmed V and J ends, which lost 2 bases and 8 bases, there was a span of 22 bases. This CDR3 comprises 16 residues. CDR3 amino acids: CASSFYPPDRPGEAFF. Written as DNA, the CDR3 is TGTGCCAGCAGCTTCTACCCCCCCGACCGCCCAGGAGAAGCTTTCTTT.

V gene TRBV6-4 combines with J gene TRBJ1-3, with D hard to call. Germline CDR1 and CDR2: MRHNA and SNTAGT. There are 14 residues in the CDR3. The V and J ends lost 0 bases and 1 base respectively, with 4 bases between them. DNA for the CDR3: TGTGCCAGCAGTGACTCAACATCTGGAAACACCATATATTTT. Translating gives CASSDSTSGNTIYF.

The chain is built from TRBV5-8 and TRBJ1-5; D is ambiguous. This CDR3 is 15 amino acids long. V lost 0 bases and J 6 bases, leaving 13 bases between the germline ends. Germline CDR1 is SGHTS and CDR2 is YDEGEE. The CDR3 sequence: CASSLARGIGQPQHF. In DNA form, the CDR3 reads TGTGCCAGCAGCTTGGCCAGAGGGATTGGTCAGCCCCAGCATTTT.

This chain joins TRBV5-1 and TRBJ2-7, with D possibly being TRBD1 (5 bases). CDR3 length: 15 amino acids. Germline-derived CDR1 and CDR2 are SGHRS and YFSETQ. Deletions cut 2 bases from V and 3 bases from J, with 15 bases between. CDR3 in DNA: TGCGCCAGCAGCTTTCTGGCTACAGGATTCTACGAGCAGTACTTC. It yields the protein CASSFLATGFYEQYF.

This chain connects TRBV5-1 to TRBJ2-5, with a possible D match to TRBD2 (7 bases). The V gene lost 7 bases and the J gene lost 1 base, with 17 bases spanning the gap. Germline loops: CDR1 SGHRS, CDR2 YFSETQ. The CDR3 has 15 amino acids. CDR3 nucleotides: TGCGCCAGCGGCACATACGCGGGGGCCCAAGAGACCCAGTACTTC. Its translation: CASGTYAGAQETQYF.

A few counts support this clone. The chain combines TRBV10-1 with TRBJ2-1; TRBD2 matches at 11 bases. CDR1 WNHNN and CDR2 SYGVQD come from the germline V gene (reference sequence). The ends lost 1 base at V and 5 bases at J; junction bases unmatched: 7. The CDR3 runs 17 residues. CDR3 sequence: CASSELAGTSGNNEQFF. CDR3 in DNA: TGCGCCAGCAGTGAGTTAGCCGGGACTAGCGGAAACAATGAGCAGTTCTTC.

The V and J genes are TRBV28 and TRBJ1-3; possibly TRBD1 for D (5 bases). Looked up from germline, CDR1 is MDHEN and CDR2 is SYDVKM. Trimming cost V 2 bases and J 0 bases, with 14 bases left between them. The CDR3 contains 17 residues. CDR3 in amino acids: CASSLGPRVGSGNTIYF. The CDR3 bases are TGTGCCAGCAGTTTAGGGCCCAGGGTGGGCTCTGGAAACACCATATATTTT.

This clone was seen only a few times. DNA of the CDR3: TGTGCCAGCAGGGGGCCGGGACAGGGGGCGCTCAATGAGCAGTTCTTC. Its translation: CASRGPGQGALNEQFF. The rearrangement links TRBV27 to TRBJ2-1; TRBD1 matches 12 bases. The junction had 9 bases not matched to a gene; V was cut back by 6 bases and J by 6 bases. The CDR3 contains 16 residues. Germline lookup yields CDR1 MNHEY and CDR2 SMNVEV (reference sequence).

This chain links TRBV9 with TRBJ2-3; 9 nucleotides match TRBD2. CDR3 size: 15 residues. Germline V gene data show CDR1 as SGDLS and CDR2 as YYNGEE. The ends lost 4 bases at V and 2 bases at J; junction bases unmatched: 5. The CDR3 DNA follows: TGTGCCAGCAGCCCCAGACTAGCGGACACAGATACGCAGTATTTT. Translation: CASSPRLADTDTQYF.

The chain recombines TRBV5-1 with TRBJ2-3; TRBD2 agrees at 10 bases. The CDR3 totals 15 residues. V gave up 2 bases and J gave up 5 bases; unmatched junction bases: 5. Germline V gene lookup returns CDR1 SGHRS and CDR2 YFSETQ. The CDR3 here is CASSLKSGGVDTQYF. The CDR3 DNA reads TGCGCCAGCAGCTTAAAGAGCGGGGGGGTAGATACGCAGTATTTT.

The V call is TRBV28, the J call TRBJ1-2; 7 bases align to TRBD1. This CDR3 has 13 residues. V shed 7 bases and J 7 bases; nucleotides not matched to a gene: 9. Germline lookup yields CDR1 MDHEN and CDR2 SYDVKM. CDR3 bases: TGTGCCAGCAAAGGAACAGGGGTGTCTGGCTACACCTTC. This encodes CASKGTGVSGYTF.

This clone showed up just a few times. The CDR3 region is CASSQTGGPLGEAFF. CDR3 in DNA: TGTGCCAGCAGCCAAACAGGGGGCCCCCTAGGTGAAGCTTTCTTT. The rearrangement links TRBV7-9 to TRBJ1-1; 9 positions agree with TRBD1. Germline V CDR1 and CDR2: SEHNR, FQNEAQ (reference sequence). V shed 5 bases, J shed 7 bases, and the junction held 11 bases outside the gene matches. The CDR3 has 15 residues.

The chain couples TRBV27 to TRBJ2-1; TRBD2 matches 7 bases. The CDR3 runs 15 residues. Germline V gene data show CDR1 as MNHEY and CDR2 as SMNVEV (reference sequence). J was trimmed by 3 bases and V by 4 bases; bases with no gene match: 6. The CDR3, as DNA: TGTGCCAGCAGTTCAGCTAGCGGCCTCTACAATGAGCAGTTCTTC. Translated: CASSSASGLYNEQFF.

Written as DNA, the CDR3 is TGTGCCAGCAGTTTTCGGCAGGGCTACGAGCAGTACTTC. It translates to CASSFRQGYEQYF. V usage is TRBV27 and J usage is TRBJ2-7, with D possibly matching TRBD1 (5 bases). V gave up 3 bases and J gave up 3 bases, with 9 bases separating them. This CDR3 spans 13 amino acids. Germline-derived CDR1 and CDR2 are MNHEY and SMNVEV (reference sequence).

This chain uses TRBV13 with TRBJ1-1, with 8 nucleotides matching TRBD1. Trimming at V came to 2 bases and at J to 4 bases, leaving 18 bases not matched to a gene. The CDR3 extends over 19 amino acids. The germline gives CDR1 PRHDT, CDR2 FYEKMQ (reference sequence). CDR3 DNA: TGTGCCAGCAGCTTATTCACCTCATTCAGGGGGCGGGGGGGCACTGAAGCTTTCTTT. It specifies CASSLFTSFRGRGGTEAFF.

This chain uses TRBV7-9 with TRBJ1-1; D might be TRBD1 (6 bases). This CDR3 region has 14 residues. Between the trimmed V and J ends, which lost 5 bases and 2 bases, there was a span of 12 bases. CDR1 is SEHNR, CDR2 FQNEAQ, per germline (reference sequence). In DNA, the CDR3 is TGTGCCAGCAGCGCTCTCAGGGGTAACACTGAAGCTTTCTTT. As protein: CASSALRGNTEAFF.

The rearrangement joins TRBV30 to TRBJ2-1, with 12 positions matching TRBD2. The germline gives CDR1 GTSNPN, CDR2 SVGIG (reference sequence). CDR3 length: 16 residues. V was pared by 2 bases and J by 2 bases, with 4 bases of the junction left unmatched. CDR3 coding DNA: TGTGCCTGGAGTTACGCTAGCGGGAGGGCCTACAATGAGCAGTTCTTC. It codes for CAWSYASGRAYNEQFF.

Only one count was recorded for this clone. The chain recombines TRBV7-2 with TRBJ2-7; no clear D gene. Trimming removed 4 bases from V and 2 bases from J, with 9 bases in between. Germline assignment: CDR1 SGHTA and CDR2 FQGNSA. The CDR3 is made up of 13 amino acids. DNA for the CDR3: TGTGCCAGCAGCTACGGTCGTCCCTACGAGCAGTACTTC. Translated: CASSYGRPYEQYF.

This chain connects TRBV5-1 to TRBJ2-2; TRBD1 aligns across 10 bases. The length of the CDR3 is 18 residues. V shed 0 bases, J shed 3 bases, and the junction held 8 bases outside the gene matches. Germline assignment: CDR1 SGHRS and CDR2 YFSETQ. The CDR3 spells CASSLEPGQGPYTGELFF. As DNA, the CDR3 is TGCGCCAGCAGCTTGGAGCCGGGACAGGGGCCCTACACCGGGGAGCTGTTTTTT.

V usage is TRBV2 and J usage is TRBJ1-5; D gene ambiguous. This CDR3 spans 15 amino acids. Trimming pared 6 bases from V and 6 bases from J, leaving 18 bases between. In germline, CDR1 is SNHLY, CDR2 FYNNEI. CDR3: CASSLKVGEGQPQHF. CDR3 in DNA: TGTGCCAGCAGCCTGAAAGTCGGGGAAGGTCAGCCCCAGCATTTT.